These T cell receptor beta chains were read from a single sample in a study of blood T cell repertoires in COVID-19. Using immunoSEQ multiplex PCR, the repertoire was profiled, and TCRdb retains in-frame clones only, with some absent. The sample carries fewer than 250,000 clones, around 86% recorded once. Sequencing was performed on peripheral blood. Source of these receptors: a man aged 55 to 70 who had recovered from COVID-19. Both conserved end residues are part of each CDR3. The D gene is left open where the match is weak. Some rows mark clone size as missing; the rest say once, few, many or name a class of expanded clone.

v_gene: TRBV6-5; abundance: .; d_gene: .; j_gene: TRBJ1-6; CDR3aa: CASSYSKRGPLHF; CDR3nt: TGTGCCAGCAGTTACTCGAAACGGGGACCCCTCCACTTT
v_gene: TRBV7-3; abundance: .; d_gene: TRBD2; j_gene: TRBJ2-2; CDR3aa: CASSYNAGTSGGTANTGELFF; CDR3nt: TGTGCCAGCAGCTACAACGCCGGGACTAGCGGAGGAACCGCGAACACCGGGGAGCTGTTTTTT
v_gene: TRBV5-4; abundance: once; d_gene: .; j_gene: TRBJ2-7; CDR3aa: CASRSVNGGEQYF; CDR3nt: TGTGCCAGCCGAAGCGTCAATGGCGGCGAGCAGTACTTC
v_gene: TRBV13; abundance: .; d_gene: .; j_gene: TRBJ1-2; CDR3aa: CASSLETGNGNYGYTF; CDR3nt: TGTGCCAGCAGCTTGGAAACAGGGAACGGTAACTATGGCTACACCTTC
v_gene: TRBV11-2; abundance: .; d_gene: .; j_gene: TRBJ2-2; CDR3aa: CASSLGLAPLTGELFF; CDR3nt: TGTGCCAGCAGCTTAGGGCTAGCGCCATTAACCGGGGAGCTGTTTTTT
v_gene: TRBV5-6; abundance: .; d_gene: .; j_gene: TRBJ2-3; CDR3aa: CASSPDGGGTDTQYF; CDR3nt: TGTGCCAGCAGCCCGGACGGAGGCGGCACAGATACGCAGTATTTT
v_gene: TRBV5-4; abundance: .; d_gene: .; j_gene: TRBJ2-6; CDR3aa: CASSLFGVVGANVLTF; CDR3nt: TGTGCCAGCAGCTTGTTCGGGGTAGTCGGGGCCAACGTCCTGACTTTC
v_gene: TRBV9; abundance: .; d_gene: .; j_gene: TRBJ2-3; CDR3aa: CASSPRTETDTQYF; CDR3nt: TGTGCCAGCAGCCCCCGGACTGAAACAGATACGCAGTATTTT
v_gene: TRBV10-3; abundance: .; d_gene: .; j_gene: TRBJ2-5; CDR3aa: CATRTAASQETQYF; CDR3nt: TGTGCCACTCGGACAGCGGCTTCCCAAGAGACCCAGTACTTC
v_gene: TRBV6-2/TRBV6-3; abundance: .; d_gene: TRBD1; j_gene: TRBJ1-5; CDR3aa: CASSYVWGDRTNQPQHF; CDR3nt: TGTGCCAGCAGTTATGTGTGGGGGGACAGAACTAATCAGCCCCAGCATTTT
v_gene: TRBV27; abundance: .; d_gene: TRBD2; j_gene: TRBJ2-1; CDR3aa: CASSLGTISGRDYNEQFF; CDR3nt: TGTGCCAGCAGTTTGGGAACCATTAGCGGGAGGGATTACAATGAGCAGTTCTTC
v_gene: TRBV3-1/TRBV3-2; abundance: .; d_gene: TRBD2; j_gene: TRBJ2-5; CDR3aa: CASSQEWLAGVRETQYF; CDR3nt: TGTGCCAGCAGCCAAGAGTGGCTAGCGGGAGTTCGGGAGACCCAGTACTTC
v_gene: TRBV5-6; abundance: .; d_gene: TRBD2; j_gene: TRBJ2-7; CDR3aa: CASSLLSGGVHPYF; CDR3nt: TGTGCCAGCAGCTTGTTGTCGGGAGGGGTACATCCGTACTTC
v_gene: TRBV9; abundance: .; d_gene: .; j_gene: TRBJ1-5; CDR3aa: CASSVGGLGNQPQHF; CDR3nt: TGTGCCAGCAGCGTAGGGGGGCTTGGCAATCAGCCCCAGCATTTT
v_gene: TRBV11-3; abundance: once; d_gene: .; j_gene: TRBJ2-1; CDR3aa: CASSLGRDSGNYNEQFF; CDR3nt: TGTGCCAGCAGCTTAGGCCGGGACTCGGGAAACTACAATGAGCAGTTCTTC
v_gene: TRBV14; abundance: .; d_gene: .; j_gene: TRBJ2-5; CDR3aa: CASSPVPGTQYF; CDR3nt: TGTGCCAGCAGCCCCGTCCCAGGGACCCAGTACTTC
v_gene: TRBV19; abundance: .; d_gene: .; j_gene: TRBJ1-6; CDR3aa: CASSIGRGDSPLHF; CDR3nt: TGTGCCAGTAGTATAGGACGGGGAGATTCACCCCTCCACTTT
v_gene: TRBV18; abundance: .; d_gene: .; j_gene: TRBJ1-2; CDR3aa: CASSPSQGNSNYGYTF; CDR3nt: TGTGCCAGCTCACCATCCCAGGGAAACTCTAACTATGGCTACACCTTC
v_gene: TRBV7-9; abundance: .; d_gene: TRBD2; j_gene: TRBJ2-7; CDR3aa: CASSSIPPGLARTYEQYF; CDR3nt: TGTGCCAGCAGCTCCATCCCTCCCGGACTAGCGCGGACCTACGAGCAGTACTTC
v_gene: TRBV9; abundance: .; d_gene: .; j_gene: TRBJ2-1; CDR3aa: CASSVEAGPNNEQFF; CDR3nt: TGTGCCAGCAGCGTAGAGGCGGGGCCCAACAATGAGCAGTTCTTC
v_gene: TRBV7-3; abundance: once; d_gene: .; j_gene: TRBJ2-2; CDR3aa: CASSSIRENTGELFF; CDR3nt: TGTGCCAGCAGCTCCATCCGGGAGAACACCGGGGAGCTGTTTTTT
v_gene: TRBV18; abundance: .; d_gene: TRBD2; j_gene: TRBJ2-3; CDR3aa: CASSPGLAYTDTQYF; CDR3nt: TGTGCCAGCTCACCAGGACTAGCTTACACAGATACGCAGTATTTT
v_gene: TRBV21-1; abundance: .; d_gene: .; j_gene: TRBJ2-7; CDR3aa: CASSKVDTSYEQYF; CDR3nt: TGTGCCAGCAGCAAAGTAGACACCTCCTACGAGCAGTACTTC
v_gene: TRBV28; abundance: .; d_gene: TRBD1; j_gene: TRBJ2-7; CDR3aa: CASSRHTRTGRGSYEQYF; CDR3nt: TGTGCCAGCAGCCGACATACCCGGACAGGGAGAGGATCCTACGAGCAGTACTTC
v_gene: TRBV27; abundance: .; d_gene: TRBD2; j_gene: TRBJ2-2; CDR3aa: CASSLRASGGVGATGELFF; CDR3nt: TGTGCCAGCAGTTTACGGGCTAGCGGGGGTGTTGGAGCCACCGGGGAGCTGTTTTTT
v_gene: TRBV11-3; abundance: .; d_gene: .; j_gene: TRBJ1-2; CDR3aa: CASSLYRDINYGYTF; CDR3nt: TGTGCCAGCAGCCTATACAGAGACATAAACTATGGCTACACCTTC
v_gene: TRBV10-3; abundance: .; d_gene: TRBD1; j_gene: TRBJ2-7; CDR3aa: CAIRPEDRVYEQYF; CDR3nt: TGTGCCATCAGACCTGAAGACAGGGTATACGAGCAGTACTTC
v_gene: TRBV5-1; abundance: .; d_gene: TRBD1; j_gene: TRBJ2-7; CDR3aa: CASSTDRVSYEQYF; CDR3nt: TGCGCCAGCAGCACCGACAGGGTCTCCTACGAGCAGTACTTC
v_gene: TRBV5-5; abundance: .; d_gene: .; j_gene: TRBJ2-1; CDR3aa: CASSLGPVTYEQFF; CDR3nt: TGTGCCAGCAGCTTGGGCCCGGTTACCTATGAGCAGTTCTTC
v_gene: TRBV28; abundance: once; d_gene: .; j_gene: TRBJ1-5; CDR3aa: CASREWTDHQPQHF; CDR3nt: TGTGCCAGCAGGGAATGGACAGATCATCAGCCCCAGCATTTT
v_gene: TRBV5-5; abundance: .; d_gene: .; j_gene: TRBJ1-1; CDR3aa: CASSLVGSGTEAFF; CDR3nt: TGTGCCAGCAGCTTGGTGGGTAGCGGCACTGAAGCTTTCTTT
v_gene: TRBV4-1; abundance: few; d_gene: .; j_gene: TRBJ2-2; CDR3aa: CASSQVDLLAFGELFF; CDR3nt: TGCGCCAGCAGCCAAGTCGACTTGCTTGCCTTCGGGGAGCTGTTTTTT
v_gene: TRBV10-3; abundance: .; d_gene: .; j_gene: TRBJ2-7; CDR3aa: CAISAVAGYEQYF; CDR3nt: TGTGCCATCAGTGCGGTCGCCGGCTACGAGCAGTACTTC
v_gene: TRBV27; abundance: .; d_gene: .; j_gene: TRBJ2-3; CDR3aa: CASSLGLRGRDTQYF; CDR3nt: TGTGCCAGCAGTTTAGGGCTGAGAGGGAGAGATACGCAGTATTTT
v_gene: TRBV7-3; abundance: .; d_gene: TRBD2; j_gene: TRBJ2-5; CDR3aa: CASRASGGDQETQYF; CDR3nt: TGTGCCAGTCGGGCTAGCGGGGGCGACCAAGAGACCCAGTACTTC
v_gene: TRBV4-1; abundance: .; d_gene: .; j_gene: TRBJ1-2; CDR3aa: CASSQEVEAWGYTF; CDR3nt: TGCGCCAGCAGCCAAGAGGTAGAGGCATGGGGCTACACCTTC
v_gene: TRBV7-9; abundance: .; d_gene: .; j_gene: TRBJ2-5; CDR3aa: CASSLVGGARGETQYF; CDR3nt: TGTGCCAGCAGCTTAGTTGGGGGGGCACGCGGGGAGACCCAGTACTTC
v_gene: TRBV24-1; abundance: once; d_gene: .; j_gene: TRBJ2-2; CDR3aa: CATSEYRTKAGELFF; CDR3nt: TGTGCCACCAGTGAATATAGGACTAAGGCCGGGGAGCTGTTTTTT
v_gene: TRBV4-1; abundance: .; d_gene: .; j_gene: TRBJ1-2; CDR3aa: CASSQVNYGYTF; CDR3nt: TGCGCCAGCAGCCAAGTAAACTATGGCTACACCTTC
v_gene: TRBV5-1; abundance: .; d_gene: .; j_gene: TRBJ2-1; CDR3aa: CASSPGTSEEQFF; CDR3nt: TGCGCCAGCAGCCCGGGGACTTCCGAGGAGCAGTTCTTC
v_gene: TRBV3-1/TRBV3-2; abundance: .; d_gene: .; j_gene: TRBJ2-3; CDR3aa: CASSPASRRVSTDTQYF; CDR3nt: TGTGCCAGCAGTCCCGCAAGTAGGCGGGTTAGCACAGATACGCAGTATTTT
v_gene: TRBV5-3; abundance: once; d_gene: TRBD2; j_gene: TRBJ2-3; CDR3aa: CARSNILPGTSGTDTQYF; CDR3nt: TGTGCCAGAAGCAACATCCTCCCCGGGACTAGCGGCACAGATACGCAGTATTTT
v_gene: TRBV6-5; abundance: .; d_gene: .; j_gene: TRBJ1-1; CDR3aa: CASSLNRVMNTEAFF; CDR3nt: TGTGCCAGCAGTTTAAACAGGGTCATGAACACTGAAGCTTTCTTT
v_gene: TRBV3-1/TRBV3-2; abundance: .; d_gene: TRBD2; j_gene: TRBJ2-3; CDR3aa: CASSQEGLGTDTQYF; CDR3nt: TGTGCCAGCAGCCAAGAGGGACTAGGCACAGATACGCAGTATTTT
v_gene: TRBV7-9; abundance: .; d_gene: TRBD1; j_gene: TRBJ2-5; CDR3aa: CASSLADRGQGTQYF; CDR3nt: TGTGCCAGCAGCTTAGCTGACAGGGGGCAGGGGACCCAGTACTTC
v_gene: TRBV2; abundance: few; d_gene: .; j_gene: TRBJ1-5; CDR3aa: CASSPNQNQPQHF; CDR3nt: TGTGCCAGCAGTCCGAACCAGAATCAGCCCCAGCATTTT
v_gene: TRBV7-2; abundance: .; d_gene: TRBD1; j_gene: TRBJ2-5; CDR3aa: CASSLGNRGRETQYF; CDR3nt: TGTGCCAGCAGCTTAGGAAACAGGGGACGCGAGACCCAGTACTTC
v_gene: TRBV5-5; abundance: .; d_gene: .; j_gene: TRBJ1-3; CDR3aa: CASSLGGTTSGNTIYF; CDR3nt: TGTGCCAGCAGCTTGGGTGGGACAACTTCTGGAAACACCATATATTTT